A single sample gave rise to the 5 T cell receptor beta chains below, sequenced in a study of control samples from healthy donors and cancer patients. Sequencing used immunoSEQ multiplex PCR; TCRdb keeps in-frame clones, though not all of them. The table shows tens of thousands of clones, with 89% occurring only once. The sequenced material came from PBMCs. All receptors come from a man in his fifties or sixties with colorectal cancer.

The genes are TRBV7-8 and TRBJ2-1, with D tentatively TRBD1 (6 bases). The CDR3 covers 13 residues. Trimming removed 5 bases at V and 5 bases at J, with 10 bases between. CDR1 is SGHVS and CDR2 is FQNEAQ in the germline V gene. The DNA for the CDR3 is TGTGCCAGCAGCACAGGGACCCACAATGAGCAGTTCTTC. It translates to CASSTGTHNEQFF.

The chain is built from TRBV2 and TRBJ2-1; D possibly corresponds to TRBD1 (6 bases). Deletions cut 4 bases from V and 6 bases from J, with 13 bases between. This CDR3 contains 14 residues. Per germline, CDR1 SNHLY and CDR2 FYNNEI. CDR3 in amino acids: CASSVLDSLNEQFF. The CDR3 DNA reads as TGTGCCAGCAGTGTTTTGGACAGCCTCAATGAGCAGTTCTTC.

The chain links TRBV6-5 to TRBJ2-7, with D perhaps TRBD2 (6 bases). Germline CDR1 and CDR2: MNHEY and SVGAGI. V was cut by 5 bases and J by 7 bases, with 18 bases left in between. The CDR3 is 14 amino acids. The CDR3 coding sequence is TGTGCCAGCAGTACCACATGGGTGGGGGGAGAGCAGTACTTC. It specifies CASSTTWVGGEQYF.

The chain is built from TRBV7-2 and TRBJ1-2, with 7 bases fitting TRBD1. The CDR3 has 13 amino acids. V dropped 5 bases and J dropped 2; count of bases not matched to a gene: 2. CDR1 and CDR2 (germline): SGHTA, FQGNSA. CDR3 amino acids: CASSMTGNYGYTF. The CDR3 nucleotides are TGTGCCAGCAGCATGACAGGGAACTATGGCTACACCTTC. Full variable domain (outside the CDR3, taken from reference TRBV7-2 and TRBJ1-2): GAGVSQSPSNKVTEKGKDVELRCDPISGHTALYWYRQSLGQGLEFLIYFQGNSAPDKSGLPSDRFSAERTGGSVSTLTIQRTQQEDSAVYLCASSMTGNYGYTFGSGTRLTVV.

Only one count was recorded for this clone. The V gene is TRBV7-8, the J gene TRBJ1-1; D is undetermined. From germline, CDR1 is SGHVS and CDR2 FQNEAQ. Trimming removed 1 base from V and 0 bases from J, with 15 bases in between. The CDR3 runs to 17 residues. CDR3 in DNA: TGTGCCAGCAGCTTAGTGGTAGGTCCCTTAATGAACACTGAAGCTTTCTTT. Its protein product is CASSLVVGPLMNTEAFF.